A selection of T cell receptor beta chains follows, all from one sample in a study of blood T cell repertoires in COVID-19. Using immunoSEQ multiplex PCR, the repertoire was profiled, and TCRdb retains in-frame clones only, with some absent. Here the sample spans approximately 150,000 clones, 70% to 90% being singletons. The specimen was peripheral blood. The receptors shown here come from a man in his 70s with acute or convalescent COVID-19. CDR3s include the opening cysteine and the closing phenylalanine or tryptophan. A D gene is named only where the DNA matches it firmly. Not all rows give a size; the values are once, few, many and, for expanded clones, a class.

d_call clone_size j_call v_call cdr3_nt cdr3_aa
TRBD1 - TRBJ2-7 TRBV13 TGTGCCAGCAGCCATAGGGTGACAGGGGGCGCGGGCTACGAGCAGTACTTC CASSHRVTGGAGYEQYF
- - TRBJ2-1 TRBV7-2 TGTGCCAGCAGCCGCGGTTCCTACAATGAGCAGTTCTTC CASSRGSYNEQFF
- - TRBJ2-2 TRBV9 TGTGCCAGCAGCGACGGCAATCAGGACTGGTTCACCGGGGAGCTGTTTTTT CASSDGNQDWFTGELFF
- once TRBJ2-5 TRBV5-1 TGCGCCAGCAGCTTCGGACGGGGTAACCAAGAGACCCAGTACTTC CASSFGRGNQETQYF
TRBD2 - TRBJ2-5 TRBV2 TGTGCCAGCAGAGGATTGGGACTAGCGGGAGAGACCCAGTACTTC CASRGLGLAGETQYF
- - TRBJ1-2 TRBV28 TGTGCCACGCAGACAGCGTTGGGGTTGGGCTACACCTTC CATQTALGLGYTF
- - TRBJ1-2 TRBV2 TGTGCCAGCAGTGTACTAAGCTTAGCTAACTATGGCTACACCTTC CASSVLSLANYGYTF
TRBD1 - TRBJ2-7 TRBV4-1 TGCGCCAGCAGCCAAGGAGACAGGGACCCCTACGAGCAGTACTTC CASSQGDRDPYEQYF
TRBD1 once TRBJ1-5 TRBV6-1 TGTGCCAGCAGTGAATGGGTAGAACGGACAGGTTCTGGTAGCAATCAGCCCCAGCATTTT CASSEWVERTGSGSNQPQHF
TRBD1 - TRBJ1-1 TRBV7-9 TGTGCCAGCAGCAATTTGGGGACAGGGAACACTGAAGCTTTCTTT CASSNLGTGNTEAFF
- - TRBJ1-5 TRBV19 TGTGCCAGTAACAAGGGAGGGAGCAATCAGCCCCAGCATTTT CASNKGGSNQPQHF
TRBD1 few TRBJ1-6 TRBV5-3 TGTGCCAGAAGCTTGGAAATTCGGGACAGGGGGTTTTATAATTCACCCCTCCACTTT CARSLEIRDRGFYNSPLHF
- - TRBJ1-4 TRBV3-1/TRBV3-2 TGTGCCAGCAGCCAAGAAGGACAGACACGAGAAAAACTGTTTTTT CASSQEGQTREKLFF
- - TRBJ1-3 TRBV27 TGTGCCAGCAGTCCGGGACAAATCCCGGGCAGAGGCAGAGGAAACACCATATATTTT CASSPGQIPGRGRGNTIYF
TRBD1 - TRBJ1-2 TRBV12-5 TGTGCTAGTGGCACTGACAGGGGAACTTCTAGAGCTAACTATGGCTACACCTTC CASGTDRGTSRANYGYTF
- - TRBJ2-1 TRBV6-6 TGTGCCAGCAGTTCCAGTTTTAGGCGGGAGCAGTTCTTC CASSSSFRREQFF
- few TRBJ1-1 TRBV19 TGTGCCAGTAGTACTGGACAGACGAACACTGAAGCTTTCTTT CASSTGQTNTEAFF
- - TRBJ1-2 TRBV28 TGTGCCAGCAGTTCCGGACTGGGGAACTATGGCTACACCTTC CASSSGLGNYGYTF
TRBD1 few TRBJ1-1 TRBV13 TGTGCCAGCAGCGGGGGGACAGGGAACACTGAAGCTTTCTTT CASSGGTGNTEAFF
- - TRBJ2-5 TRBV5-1 TGCGCCAGCAGCTTGGAGGGACTGTCGACCCAAGAGACCCAGTACTTC CASSLEGLSTQETQYF
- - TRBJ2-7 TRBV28 TGTGCCAGCAACTTACAGGGTCTCAAGGAGCAGTACTTC CASNLQGLKEQYF
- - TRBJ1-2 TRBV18 TGTGCCAGCTCACTAAGACAGGAGGACTATGGCTACACCTTC CASSLRQEDYGYTF
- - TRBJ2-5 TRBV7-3 TGTGCCAGCAACCAAGGGGTCGGAGAGACCCAGTACTTC CASNQGVGETQYF
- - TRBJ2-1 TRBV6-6 TGTGCCAGCAGTCCCTTAGGGGGTTCGGGACTCCAGGGGGGCGATGAGCAGTTCTTC CASSPLGGSGLQGGDEQFF
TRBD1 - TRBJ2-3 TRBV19 TGTGCCAGTAACTCGGACAGGGCATCGGATACGCAGTATTTT CASNSDRASDTQYF
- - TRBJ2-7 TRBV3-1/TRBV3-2 TGTGCCAGCAGCCAAAGCCTAGCCGGGAATGAGGAGCAGTACTTC CASSQSLAGNEEQYF
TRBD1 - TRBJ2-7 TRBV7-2 TGTGCCAGCAGCTTACGCGGACAGGGGGAGAGGTACGAGCAGTACTTC CASSLRGQGERYEQYF
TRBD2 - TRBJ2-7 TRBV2 TGTGCCAGCAACAGACTAGCGGGCCGTAGCTCCTACGAGCAGTACTTC CASNRLAGRSSYEQYF
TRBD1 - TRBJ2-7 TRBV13 TGTGCCAGCAGCTCCCAGGGGGACGAGCAGTACTTC CASSSQGDEQYF
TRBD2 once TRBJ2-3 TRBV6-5 TGTGCCAGCAAGGGCGGGAGGCAGGGCACAGATACGCAGTATTTT CASKGGRQGTDTQYF
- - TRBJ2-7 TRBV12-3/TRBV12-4 TGTGCCAGCAGTTTAGGGGCGACGGACGAGCAGTACTTC CASSLGATDEQYF
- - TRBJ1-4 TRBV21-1 TGTGCCAGCCAAATCCCCCCCCCGGACAGGGAACAGGGTGAAAAACTGTTTTTT CASQIPPPDREQGEKLFF
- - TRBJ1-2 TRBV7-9 TGTGCCAGCAGCTTCCACAGTAGAGCTAACTATGGCTACACCTTC CASSFHSRANYGYTF
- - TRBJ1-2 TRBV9 TGTGCCAGCAGGTTCTACAGGGAGCTTAACTATGGCTACACCTTC CASRFYRELNYGYTF
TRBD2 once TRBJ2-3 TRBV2 TGTGCCAGCAGTGAAACTAGCGGGGGCAGCACAGATACGCAGTATTTT CASSETSGGSTDTQYF
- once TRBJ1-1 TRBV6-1 TGTGCCAGCAGTGAGAACAGTCGGGCTTTCTTT CASSENSRAFF
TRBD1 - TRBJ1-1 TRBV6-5 TGTGCCAACGACGAGCAGGGGGCGAGGACTGAAGCTTTCTTT CANDEQGARTEAFF
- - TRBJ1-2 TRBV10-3 TGTGCCATCAGTGAGTCCGGCCGTCCCCCAGGGGACTATGGCTACACCTTC CAISESGRPPGDYGYTF
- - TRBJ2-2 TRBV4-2 TGTGCCAGCAGCCAAGAGGGAGGACAGGACCTTACCGGGGAGCTGTTTTTT CASSQEGGQDLTGELFF
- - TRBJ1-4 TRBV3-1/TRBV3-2 TGTGCCAGTAGGGACTCCTTTAATGAAAAACTGTTTTTT CASRDSFNEKLFF
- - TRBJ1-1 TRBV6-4 TGTGCCAGCAGTGACTCAATGGACAGTCAAGCTTTCTTT CASSDSMDSQAFF
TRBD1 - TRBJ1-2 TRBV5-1 TGCGCCAGCAGCTCCGCTATCGACAGGGCCTCTAACTATGGCTACACCTTC CASSSAIDRASNYGYTF
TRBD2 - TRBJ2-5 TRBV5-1 TGCGCCAGCAGCTTGGGACTAAGGGCTAGCGGGAGGCAAGAGACCCAGTACTTC CASSLGLRASGRQETQYF
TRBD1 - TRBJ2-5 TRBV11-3 TGTGCCAGCAGCGGAGACAGGGGAAAGACCCAGTACTTC CASSGDRGKTQYF
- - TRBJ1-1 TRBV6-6 TGTGCCAGCAGTTCCCAGACGGGAAGGAACACTGAAGCTTTCTTT CASSSQTGRNTEAFF
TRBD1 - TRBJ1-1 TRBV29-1 TGCAGCGCCCTGGGACAGGCGAACACTGAAGCTTTCTTT CSALGQANTEAFF
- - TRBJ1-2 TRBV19 TGTGCCAGTAGTATAACGACCGGGACTAATACCCCCTATGGCTACACCTTC CASSITTGTNTPYGYTF
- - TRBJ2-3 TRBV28 TGTGCCAGCAGCCCCACCGGTAGAGATACGCAGTATTTT CASSPTGRDTQYF